A single sample is the source of the 25 T cell receptor beta chains below, sequenced in a study of T cells in localized non-small cell lung cancer. Clones were read by immunoSEQ multiplex PCR, and TCRdb kept only the in-frame ones, dropping some. The sample yields about 28,000 clones, 84% seen once. The specimen was peripheral blood mononuclear cells, collected before any cancer treatment. The receptors come from a man aged 40 to 70 with stage III lung adenocarcinoma.

This sequence joins TRBV10-1 and TRBJ1-1; the D is unclear. V dropped 8 bases and J dropped 1 base, with 14 bases sitting between them. Germline V gives CDR1 WNHNN, CDR2 SYGVQD (reference sequence). This CDR3 contains 14 residues. CDR3: CASSPFGRNTEAFF. The CDR3 DNA follows: TGCGCCAGCTCCCCGTTCGGTAGGAACACTGAAGCTTTCTTT.

This clone was picked up a small number of times. This sample includes further DNA sequences coding for the same CDR3. V is TRBV6-5 and J is TRBJ2-7; 7 bases match TRBD1. Trimming took 8 bases from V and 0 from J; bases not matched to a gene: 7. The CDR3 runs to 14 residues. Germline V gene data show CDR1 as MNHEY and CDR2 as SVGAGI. The CDR3 region is CASRKTGDSYEQYF. The DNA for the CDR3 is TGTGCCAGCCGAAAAACAGGGGACTCCTACGAGCAGTACTTC.

The rearrangement uses TRBV11-2 and TRBJ2-1, with no clear D. Trimming left V 1 base short and J 7 bases short, with 8 bases between. Germline-derived CDR1 and CDR2 are SGHAT and FQNNGV. The CDR3 is 13 residues long. CDR3 amino acids: CASSLVVSNEQFF. The CDR3 DNA reads TGTGCCAGCAGCTTAGTGGTTAGTAATGAGCAGTTCTTC.

The V call is TRBV10-3, the J call TRBJ1-2, with 8 bases that match TRBD1. Germline CDR1 is ENHRY and CDR2 is SYGVKD. Trimming took 11 bases from V and 9 from J; bases not matched to a gene: 11. The CDR3 covers 12 residues. CDR3 coding DNA: TGTGCCGCAGCGGGGACAGGTGAACGCTACACCTTC. Translated, it gives CAAAGTGERYTF.

Comments on this clone: This sample also contains other DNA sequences that code for the same CDR3. This chain connects TRBV18 to TRBJ2-7; 7 bases align to TRBD1. The CDR3 spans 14 residues. Germline V gene data show CDR1 as KGHSH and CDR2 as LQKENI. After removal of 2 bases from V and 2 bases from J, the junction contained 3 bases not matched to a gene. The CDR3 bases are TGTGCCAGCTCACCAAGACAGGGTACCTACGAGCAGTACGTC. Translated, it gives CASSPRQGTYEQYV.

This chain links TRBV4-2 with TRBJ2-5; 7 bases line up with TRBD2. There are 14 residues in the CDR3. CDR1 and CDR2 (germline): LGHNA, YNFKEQ. V trimming: 1 base; J trimming: 2 bases; junction bases outside the gene matches: 1. The CDR3 nucleotides are TGTGCCAGCAGCCAAGGCGGGGGTCAAGAGACCCAGTACTTC. It is translated as CASSQGGGQETQYF.

The chain is built from TRBV14 and TRBJ2-3, with D possibly TRBD2 on 6 matching bases. V was shortened by 0 bases and J by 2 bases, with 18 bases between the two germline ends. CDR1 and CDR2 (germline): SGHDN, FVKESK. This CDR3 has 18 amino acids. The CDR3 sequence: CASSQEPIWWDFTDTQYF. CDR3 in DNA: TGTGCCAGCAGCCAAGAGCCCATTTGGTGGGACTTCACAGATACGCAGTATTTT.

The chain joins TRBV6-1 to TRBJ1-1; TRBD1 might be the D (5 bases). Germline V lookup: CDR1 MNHNS, CDR2 SASEGT. V dropped 8 bases and J dropped 5 bases, with 12 bases sitting between them. The CDR3 extends over 12 amino acids. CDR3 sequence: CASARGATEAFF. DNA for the CDR3: TGTGCCAGCGCGAGGGGCGCGACTGAAGCTTTCTTT.

This clone is a singleton in its sample. V is TRBV28 and J is TRBJ2-1, with TRBD2 as a possible D gene (5 bases). Germline V gene lookup returns CDR1 MDHEN and CDR2 SYDVKM. This CDR3 has 14 residues. V was clipped by 5 bases and J by 6 bases, with 14 bases between them. The CDR3 is CASSIPRGRNEQFF. As DNA, the CDR3 is TGTGCCAGCAGTATCCCTCGGGGTCGCAATGAGCAGTTCTTC.

This chain connects TRBV7-9 to TRBJ2-1; TRBD1 is a possible D gene (6 bases). In germline, CDR1 is SEHNR, CDR2 FQNEAQ (reference sequence). V was cut by 5 bases and J by 2 bases, with 16 bases left in between. The CDR3 spans 16 residues. The CDR3 loop reads CASSVQGRGAYNEQFF. Here the CDR3 DNA reads TGTGCCAGCAGCGTTCAGGGGAGAGGGGCCTACAATGAGCAGTTCTTC.

The CDR3 sequence: CARGTVRSYEQYF. CDR3 DNA sequence: TGTGCCAGGGGGACGGTTCGATCCTACGAGCAGTACTTC. J is TRBJ2-7 and V is TRBV2; D tentatively reads TRBD1 or TRBD2 (5 bases each). CDR1 and CDR2 (germline): SNHLY, FYNNEI. V shed 9 bases and J shed 1 base, with 13 bases lying between them. The CDR3 spans 13 residues.

The chain employs TRBV5-1 and TRBJ2-5, with TRBD2 matching over 9 bases. CDR1 is SGHRS, CDR2 YFSETQ, per germline. The CDR3 runs to 14 residues. The V and J ends lost 4 bases and 5 bases, in that order; junction bases with no gene match: 6. The CDR3 here is CASSPRAGGETQYF. CDR3 DNA sequence: TGCGCCAGCAGCCCTCGGGCGGGAGGGGAGACCCAGTACTTC.

V and J are TRBV28 and TRBJ2-5; D is possibly TRBD2 (6 bases). CDR1 is MDHEN, CDR2 SYDVKM, per germline. The CDR3 is made up of 15 amino acids. Trimming pared 3 bases from V and 2 bases from J, leaving 13 bases between. In DNA, the CDR3 is TGTGCCAGCAGTTTTGGGAGCGGGCATCAAGAGACCCAGTACTTC. It yields the protein CASSFGSGHQETQYF.

This chain connects TRBV28 to TRBJ1-2; D is ambiguous. Looked up from germline, CDR1 is MDHEN and CDR2 is SYDVKM. The ends were cut back, 5 bases at V and 8 bases at J, with 18 bases in the middle. The CDR3 extends over 14 amino acids. CDR3 sequence (DNA): TGTGCCAGCAGTCTCTGGACGGTCGCCGTAGGCTACACCTTC. It codes for CASSLWTVAVGYTF.

This clone was seen a handful of times. The chain employs TRBV4-1 and TRBJ2-5; TRBD1 matches at 7 bases. V lost 4 bases and J lost 5; bases outside the gene matches: 13. This CDR3 has 16 amino acids. Germline CDR1 reads MGHRA; CDR2 reads YSYEKL. The DNA of the CDR3 is TGCGCCAGCAGCCCATTATGGACACAGACAGGGGAGACCCAGTACTTC. It specifies CASSPLWTQTGETQYF.

This chain uses TRBV6-5 with TRBJ2-2, with D hard to call. Looked up from germline, CDR1 is MNHEY and CDR2 is SVGAGI. V lost 0 bases and J 6 bases, leaving 8 bases between the germline ends. The CDR3 runs 14 residues. DNA for the CDR3: TGTGCCAGCAGTTACTCGCTATCACCCGGGGAGCTGTTTTTT. Residues: CASSYSLSPGELFF.

This chain joins TRBV30 and TRBJ1-2, with D perhaps matching TRBD1 (5 bases). V was trimmed by 5 bases and J by 7 bases, leaving 17 bases between them. This CDR3 region has 13 residues. Germline assignment: CDR1 GTSNPN and CDR2 SVGIG (reference sequence). CDR3 sequence: CAWGGPYRTGYTF. For the CDR3, the DNA is TGTGCCTGGGGGGGACCGTACAGAACTGGCTACACCTTC.

The chain is built from TRBV5-1 and TRBJ2-1, with a possible D match to TRBD2 (5 bases). The CDR3 has 13 amino acids. Trimming removed 1 base from V and 6 bases from J, with 8 bases in between. Germline CDR1 reads SGHRS; CDR2 reads YFSETQ. The CDR3 nucleotides read TGCGCCAGCAGCTTGAGCGGAATCAATGAGCAGTTCTTC. Residues: CASSLSGINEQFF.

The chain carries TRBV6-5 and TRBJ2-5; TRBD1 agrees at 7 bases. The length of the CDR3 is 15 residues. Germline V gives CDR1 MNHEY, CDR2 SVGAGI. V lost 3 bases to trimming and J lost 5 bases; unmatched junction nucleotides: 9. The CDR3 loop reads CASSYSGTDEETQYF. CDR3 nucleotides: TGTGCCAGCAGTTATTCCGGGACAGACGAGGAGACCCAGTACTTC.

The genes are TRBV5-1 and TRBJ2-5, with TRBD1 as a possible D gene (5 bases). Trimming took 6 bases from V and 6 from J, leaving 15 bases between them. The CDR3 spans 13 residues. Germline V gene data show CDR1 as SGHRS and CDR2 as YFSETQ. CDR3 DNA: TGCGCCAGCAAAGGGGATGGGAAAAAGACCCAGTACTTC. Encoded protein: CASKGDGKKTQYF.

V gene TRBV28 combines with J gene TRBJ1-2; D is uncertain. Trimming left V 5 bases short and J 2 bases short, with 15 bases between. This CDR3 has 15 residues. In germline, CDR1 is MDHEN, CDR2 SYDVKM. In nucleotides, the CDR3 is TGTGCCAGCAGTCCGGGCCAGACGGGGAACTATGGCTACACCTTC. Translated, it gives CASSPGQTGNYGYTF.

A single count supports this clone. The rearrangement uses TRBV28 and TRBJ1-5, with a possible D match to TRBD1 (6 bases). Germline values: CDR1 MDHEN, CDR2 SYDVKM. V was clipped by 8 bases and J by 3 bases, with 20 bases between them. The CDR3 length is 16 residues. The CDR3 DNA follows: TGTGCCAGCTCTAGAGAAGGGGCAGGGGCCAATCAGCCCCAGCATTTT. As protein: CASSREGAGANQPQHF. Together with reference TRBV28 and TRBJ1-5, the CDR3 gives the full variable domain: DVKVTQSSRYLVKRTGEKVFLECVQDMDHENMFWYRQDPGLGLRLIYFSYDVKMKEKGDIPEGYSVSREKKERFSLILESASTNQTSMYLCASSREGAGANQPQHFGDGTRLSIL.

The rearrangement joins TRBV18 to TRBJ2-3; 7 nucleotides line up with TRBD2. This CDR3 contains 16 residues. CDR1 is KGHSH, CDR2 LQKENI, per germline. Trimming cost V 0 bases and J 3 bases; bases outside gene matches: 6. CDR3: CASSPPPSRGTDTQYF. CDR3 nucleotide sequence: TGTGCCAGCTCACCACCACCCTCGCGGGGGACAGATACGCAGTATTTT.

J is TRBJ1-2 and V is TRBV9; 9 bases align to TRBD1. This CDR3 is 15 amino acids long. Unmatched junction bases numbered 12, after V lost 4 bases and J lost 8 bases. Germline loops: CDR1 SGDLS, CDR2 YYNGEE. Here the CDR3 reads CASSTTPGQGYGYTF. The CDR3 DNA sequence: TGTGCCAGCAGCACTACTCCGGGACAGGGATACGGCTACACCTTC.

This chain connects TRBV7-9 to TRBJ1-3; 7 bases align to TRBD1. V gave up 3 bases and J gave up 4 bases; unmatched junction bases: 3. The CDR3 spans 14 residues. The germline CDR1 and CDR2 sequences are SEHNR and FQNEAQ (reference sequence). CDR3 in amino acids: CASSFRQGGNTIYF. The CDR3 region has the DNA TGTGCCAGCAGCTTCAGACAGGGAGGAAACACCATATATTTT.